This T cell receptor (beta chain) appears in the sequencing data of a study of Tregs in tolerant kidney transplant recipients. V lost 5 bases to trimming and J lost 2 bases; unmatched junction nucleotides: 5. CDR1 MNHNS and CDR2 SASEGT come from the germline V gene. This CDR3 is 14 amino acids long. Measured with immunoSEQ multiplex PCR; TCRdb has only the in-frame clones, and not every one. The data contain 85,000 to 95,000 clones, more than 90% of them singletons. The sequence was obtained from a human donor in good health. The sequenced sample was CD8+ T cells from blood. The rearrangement uses TRBV6-1 and TRBJ1-2, with TRBD1 matching over 7 bases. The CDR3 coding sequence is TGTGCCAGCAGTTTCGGGACAGCCAACTATGGCTACACCTTC. Translation: CASSFGTANYGYTF.